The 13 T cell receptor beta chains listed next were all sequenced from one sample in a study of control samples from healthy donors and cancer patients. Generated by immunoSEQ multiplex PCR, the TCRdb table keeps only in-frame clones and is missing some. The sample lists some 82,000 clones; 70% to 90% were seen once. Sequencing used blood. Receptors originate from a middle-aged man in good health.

This chain's CDR3 is CASSPQRGYPTGELFF. The CDR3 DNA sequence: TGTGCCAGCTCACCACAGCGGGGCTACCCCACCGGGGAGCTGTTTTTT. The chain links TRBV18 to TRBJ2-2, with TRBD2 matching 7 bases. V gave up 1 base and J gave up 4 bases; unmatched junction bases: 6. This CDR3 comprises 16 residues. Germline V gene lookup returns CDR1 KGHSH and CDR2 LQKENI. Looking up the rest from reference TRBV18 and TRBJ2-2 gives the full variable domain: NAGVMQNPRHLVRRRGQEARLRCSPMKGHSHVYWYRQLPEEGLKFMVYLQKENIIDESGMPKERFSAEFPKEGPSILRIQQVVRGDSAAYFCASSPQRGYPTGELFFGEGSRLTVL.

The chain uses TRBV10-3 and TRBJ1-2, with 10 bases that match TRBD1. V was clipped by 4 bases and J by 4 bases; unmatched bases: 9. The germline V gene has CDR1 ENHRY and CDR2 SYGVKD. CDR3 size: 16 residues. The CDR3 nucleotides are TGTGCCATCAGTGGTGTTCCGACAGGGGGCGGCTATGGCTACACCTTC. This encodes CAISGVPTGGGYGYTF.

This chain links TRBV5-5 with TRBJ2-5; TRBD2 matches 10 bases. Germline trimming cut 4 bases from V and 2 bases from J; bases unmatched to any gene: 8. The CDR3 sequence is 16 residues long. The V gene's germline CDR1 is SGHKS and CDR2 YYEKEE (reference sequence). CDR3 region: CASSLTGTSVQETQYF. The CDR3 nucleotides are TGTGCCAGCAGCCTGACCGGGACTAGCGTTCAAGAGACCCAGTACTTC.

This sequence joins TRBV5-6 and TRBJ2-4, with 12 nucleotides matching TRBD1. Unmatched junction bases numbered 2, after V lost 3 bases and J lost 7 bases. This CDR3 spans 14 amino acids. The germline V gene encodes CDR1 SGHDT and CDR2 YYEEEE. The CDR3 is CASSWGQGANIQYF. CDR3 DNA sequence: TGTGCCAGCAGCTGGGGACAGGGGGCGAACATTCAGTACTTC.

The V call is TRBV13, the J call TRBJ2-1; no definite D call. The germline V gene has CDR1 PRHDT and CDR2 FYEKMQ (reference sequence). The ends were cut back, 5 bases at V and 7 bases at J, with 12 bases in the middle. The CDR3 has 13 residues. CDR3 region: CASSPPSSNEQFF. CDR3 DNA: TGTGCCAGCAGCCCCCCCTCGAGTAATGAGCAGTTCTTC.

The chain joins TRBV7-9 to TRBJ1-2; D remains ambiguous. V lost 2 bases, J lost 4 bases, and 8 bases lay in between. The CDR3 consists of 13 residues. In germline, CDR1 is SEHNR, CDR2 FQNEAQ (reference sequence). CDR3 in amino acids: CASSLFSAYGYTF. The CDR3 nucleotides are TGTGCCAGCAGCTTATTCTCCGCCTATGGCTACACCTTC.

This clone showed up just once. The CDR3 DNA is TGTGCCAGCTCAAAGGGACTAGCGGGTACGGGAGATACGCAGTATTTT. This encodes CASSKGLAGTGDTQYF. The chain is built from TRBV18 and TRBJ2-3; 12 bases are a match to TRBD2. J lost 5 bases, V lost 5 bases, and 8 bases had no gene match. CDR1 KGHSH and CDR2 LQKENI come from the germline V gene. The CDR3 extends over 16 amino acids.

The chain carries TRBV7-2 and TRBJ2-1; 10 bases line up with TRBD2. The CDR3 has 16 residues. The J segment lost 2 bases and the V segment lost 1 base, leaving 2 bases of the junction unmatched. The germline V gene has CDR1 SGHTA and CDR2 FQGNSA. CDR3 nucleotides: TGTGCCAGCAGCTTAGTACTAGCGGGACCCTACAATGAGCAGTTCTTC. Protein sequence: CASSLVLAGPYNEQFF.

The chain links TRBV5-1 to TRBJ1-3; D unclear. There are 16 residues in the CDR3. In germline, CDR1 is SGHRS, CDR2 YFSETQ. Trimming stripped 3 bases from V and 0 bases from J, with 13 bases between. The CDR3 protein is CASSSSTAVSGNTIYF. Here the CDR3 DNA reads TGCGCCAGCAGCTCCTCGACGGCCGTCTCTGGAAACACCATATATTTT.

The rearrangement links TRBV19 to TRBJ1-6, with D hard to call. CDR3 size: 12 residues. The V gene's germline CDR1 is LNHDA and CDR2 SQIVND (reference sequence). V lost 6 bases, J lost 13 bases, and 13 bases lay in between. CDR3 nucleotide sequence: TGTGCCAGTAGAGGCGGGTTGAGTCCCCTCCACTTT. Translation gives CASRGGLSPLHF. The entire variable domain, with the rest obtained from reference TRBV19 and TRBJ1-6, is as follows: DGGITQSPKYLFRKEGQNVTLSCEQNLNHDAMYWYRQDPGQGLRLIYYSQIVNDFQKGDIAEGYSVSREKKESFPLTVTSAQKNPTAFYLCASRGGLSPLHFGNGTRLTVT.

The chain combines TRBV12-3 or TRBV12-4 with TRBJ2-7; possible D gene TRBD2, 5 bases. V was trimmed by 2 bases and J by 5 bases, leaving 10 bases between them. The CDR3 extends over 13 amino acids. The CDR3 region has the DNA TGTGCCAGCAGTTTAATGGGGAGCGACGAGCAGTACTTC. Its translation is CASSLMGSDEQYF.

The CDR3 reads CASNREETQYF. CDR3 DNA sequence: TGTGCCAGCAACAGGGAAGAGACCCAGTACTTC. The genes are TRBV2 and TRBJ2-5, with a possible D match to TRBD1 (6 bases). This CDR3 is 11 amino acids long. The germline gives CDR1 SNHLY, CDR2 FYNNEI. V was clipped by 7 bases and J by 3 bases, with 6 bases between them.

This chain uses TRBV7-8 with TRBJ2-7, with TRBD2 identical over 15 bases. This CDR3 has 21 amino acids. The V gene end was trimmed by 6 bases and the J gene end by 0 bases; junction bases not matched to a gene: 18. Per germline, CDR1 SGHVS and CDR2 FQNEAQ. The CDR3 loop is CASREDRLPGLAGGGSYEQYF. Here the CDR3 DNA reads TGTGCCAGCAGGGAAGACCGGCTCCCGGGACTAGCGGGAGGAGGCTCCTACGAGCAGTACTTC.